This T cell receptor (beta chain) was sequenced during a study of blood T cells in healthy people across ages. Germline trimming cut 3 bases from V and 5 bases from J; bases unmatched to any gene: 8. Germline V gives CDR1 MDHEN, CDR2 SYDVKM. This CDR3 is 16 amino acids long. As concerns this clonotype: The antigen is not known.

Study outcomes and limitations: Per million T cells, TCR beta diversity dropped about linearly as age rose. More naive CD4+ cells and higher diversity were found in long-lived than in aged donors.

A second about 6 to 12 cycle PCR used barcoded and J-beta primers. A template-switch adaptor containing 12 random nucleotides labeled each cDNA molecule. TCRdb re-called the 5' RACE reads with MiXCR, one entry per CDR3 protein. Of fewer than 800,000 distinct CDR3 sequences listed, over 20% are singletons. The clonotype was recovered from an older man in good health. Input material: blood. The J gene is TRBJ2-5, the V gene TRBV28, with 11 bases that match TRBD2. This chain's CDR3 is CASSLYSGRASETQYF. In DNA form, the CDR3 reads TGTGCCAGCAGTTTGTATAGCGGGAGGGCCTCGGAGACCCAGTACTTC.